The entry below describes one T cell receptor (beta chain). Its matching antigen is unknown. The data are from a study of early stage breast cancer tumors. Looking at the study overall: Invasive lobular carcinomas made up about 30% of the 12 ER+/PR+/HER2- tumors. Around 10-fold was the mean read coverage per sample. Study-wide findings and caveats: Tumors had about 2.4-fold higher T cell density and higher clonality than adjacent normal breast tissue. Enriched TCRB sequences shared across patients were mostly commonly generated sequences.

Clones were sequenced by immunoSEQ multiplex PCR, and TCRdb holds only the in-frame ones, with some missing. Of approximately 20,000 clones detected, over 70% appear once; the ten largest clones hold approximately 2%. Trimming left V 0 bases short and J 1 base short, with 7 bases between. CDR1 is MRHNA, CDR2 SNTAGT, per germline. The CDR3 consists of 15 residues. The source is a person aged 65 to 79 with breast cancer. V is TRBV6-4 and J is TRBJ2-1, with no clear D. Sample: blood. The CDR3 DNA follows: TGTGCCAGCAGTGACTCTGCAGGTTCCTACAATGAGCAGTTCTTC. It is translated as CASSDSAGSYNEQFF.